This T cell receptor beta chain was identified during a study of long-term antiretroviral therapy in people with HIV. The study, taken as a whole, reports: Specimens of blood were obtained during about 2003 to 2018, possibly under older ART regimens.

The CDR3 has 15 residues. The germline V gene encodes CDR1 MNHEY and CDR2 SVGAGI. Losses at the gene ends were 0 bases for V and 5 bases for J; bases not matched to a gene: 5. All participants with HIV were treated in the United States. This clone has only one observation. No antigen is known for it. The libraries were made with immunoSEQ v3.0 at survey level. Method: immunoSEQ multiplex PCR; TCRdb's copy keeps in-frame clones and lacks some. Altogether roughly 34,000 clones are present, 85% being singletons, with the ten largest covering more than 4.5%. This clonotype was sampled from a woman aged 25 to 39 with HIV. The rearrangement joins TRBV6-5 to TRBJ1-1; the match to TRBD1 covers 8 bases. Here the sequenced sample was unsorted PBMCs, taken roughly 2.9 years before starting antiretroviral therapy. This chain's CDR3 is CASSYSQGAGTEAFF. The CDR3 DNA follows: TGTGCCAGCAGTTACTCGCAGGGGGCGGGAACTGAAGCTTTCTTT.